This T cell receptor (beta chain) was profiled in a study of cytomegalovirus exposure and HLA in healthy donors. The overall study: The 120 validation repertoires, a later analysis reported, used the same platform as the 650 to 800 repertoires from the first cohort.

Data came from immunoSEQ multiplex PCR; TCRdb stores just in-frame clones and leaves some out. There are 110,000 or so clones in the sample; 70% to 90% occur only once, and roughly 2% lies in the top ten. The CDR3 spans 17 residues. Germline values: CDR1 SGDLS, CDR2 YYNGEE. V gave up 3 bases and J gave up 4 bases; unmatched junction bases: 8. In its sample, this clone was seen once. V is TRBV9 and J is TRBJ2-7, with 15 bases identical to TRBD2. The receptor was derived from a woman under 40 in good health and CMV-seronegative. Sequenced sample: PBMCs. The CDR3 DNA follows: TGTGCCAGCAGCGGGACTAGCGGGGGGGCGGAAAGGTACGAGCAGTACTTC. It specifies CASSGTSGGAERYEQYF.